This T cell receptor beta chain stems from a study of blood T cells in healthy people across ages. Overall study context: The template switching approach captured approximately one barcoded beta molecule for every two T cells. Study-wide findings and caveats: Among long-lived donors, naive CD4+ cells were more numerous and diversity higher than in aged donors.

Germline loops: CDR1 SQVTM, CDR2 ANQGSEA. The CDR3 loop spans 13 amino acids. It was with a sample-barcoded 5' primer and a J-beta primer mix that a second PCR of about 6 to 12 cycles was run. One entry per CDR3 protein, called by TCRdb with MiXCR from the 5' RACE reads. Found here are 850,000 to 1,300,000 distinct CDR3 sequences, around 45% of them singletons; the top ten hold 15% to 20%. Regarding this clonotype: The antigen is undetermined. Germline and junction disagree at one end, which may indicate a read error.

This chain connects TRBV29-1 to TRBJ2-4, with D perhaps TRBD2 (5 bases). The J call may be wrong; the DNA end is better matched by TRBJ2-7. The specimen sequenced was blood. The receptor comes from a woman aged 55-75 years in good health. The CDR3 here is CSGEADLTYEQYF. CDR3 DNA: TGCAGCGGTGAAGCGGACCTTACCTACGAGCAGTACTTC.